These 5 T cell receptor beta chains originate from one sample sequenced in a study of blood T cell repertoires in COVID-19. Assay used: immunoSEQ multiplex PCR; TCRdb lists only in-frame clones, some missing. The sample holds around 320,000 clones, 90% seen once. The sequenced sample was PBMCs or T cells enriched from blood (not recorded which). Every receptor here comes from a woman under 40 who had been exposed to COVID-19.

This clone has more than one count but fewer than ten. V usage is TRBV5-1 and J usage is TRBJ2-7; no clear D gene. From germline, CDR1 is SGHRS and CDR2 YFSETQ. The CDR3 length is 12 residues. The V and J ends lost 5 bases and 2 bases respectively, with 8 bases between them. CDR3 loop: CASSYSTYEQYF. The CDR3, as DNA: TGCGCCAGCAGTTACAGTACCTACGAGCAGTACTTC.

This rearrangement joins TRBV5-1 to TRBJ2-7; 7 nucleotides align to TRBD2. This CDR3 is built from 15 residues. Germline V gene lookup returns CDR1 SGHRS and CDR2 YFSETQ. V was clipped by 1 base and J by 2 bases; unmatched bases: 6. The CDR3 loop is CASSLSAGLTYEQYF. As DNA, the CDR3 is TGCGCCAGCAGCTTGTCAGCGGGGTTAACCTACGAGCAGTACTTC.

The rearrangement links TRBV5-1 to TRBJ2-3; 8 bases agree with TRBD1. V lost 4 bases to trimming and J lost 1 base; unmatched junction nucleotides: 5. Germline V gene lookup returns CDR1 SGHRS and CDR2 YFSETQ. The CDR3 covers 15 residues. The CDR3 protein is CASSPDRVRTDTQYF. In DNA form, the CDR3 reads TGCGCCAGCAGCCCGGACAGGGTTCGCACAGATACGCAGTATTTT.

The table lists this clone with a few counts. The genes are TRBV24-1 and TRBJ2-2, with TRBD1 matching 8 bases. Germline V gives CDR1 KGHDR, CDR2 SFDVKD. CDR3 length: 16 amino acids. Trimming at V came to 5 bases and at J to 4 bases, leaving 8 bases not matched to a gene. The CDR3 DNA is TGTGCCACCAGTGCTCGCAGGGGGCGAGGCACCGGGGAGCTGTTTTTT. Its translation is CATSARRGRGTGELFF.

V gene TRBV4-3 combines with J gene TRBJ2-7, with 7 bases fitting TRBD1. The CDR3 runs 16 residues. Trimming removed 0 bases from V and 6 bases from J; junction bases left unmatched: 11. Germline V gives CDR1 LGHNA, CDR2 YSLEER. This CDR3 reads CASSQEPRQGSSEQYF. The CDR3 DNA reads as TGCGCCAGCAGCCAAGAGCCGAGACAGGGTTCCAGCGAGCAGTACTTC.